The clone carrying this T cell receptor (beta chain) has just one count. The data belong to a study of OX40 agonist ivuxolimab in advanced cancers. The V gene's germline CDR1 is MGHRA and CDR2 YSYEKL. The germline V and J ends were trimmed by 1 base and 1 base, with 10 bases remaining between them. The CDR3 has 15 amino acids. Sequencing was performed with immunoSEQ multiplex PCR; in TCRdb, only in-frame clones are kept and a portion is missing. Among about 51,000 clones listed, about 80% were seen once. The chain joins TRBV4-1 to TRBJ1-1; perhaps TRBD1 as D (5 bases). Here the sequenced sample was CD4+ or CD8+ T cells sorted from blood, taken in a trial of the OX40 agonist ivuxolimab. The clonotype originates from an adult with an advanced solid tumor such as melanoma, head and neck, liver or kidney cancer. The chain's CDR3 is CASSQVFQGNTEAFF. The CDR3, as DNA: TGCGCCAGCAGCCAAGTGTTTCAGGGGAACACTGAAGCTTTCTTT.